A selection of T cell receptor beta chains follows, all from one sample in a study of human T cells and chemical hapten exposure. Each CDR3 protein gets one entry after TCRdb re-called the RACE reads with MiXCR. Altogether roughly 380,000 distinct CDR3 sequences are present, roughly 5% being singletons, with the ten largest covering around 2.6%. The input for sequencing was whole blood, taken in connection with sensitization to the hapten diphenylcyclopropenone (DPC). All receptors come from a woman aged 45-59 years with alopecia areata. Some clones in this sample may be carry-over from other donors' samples. Each CDR3 is given with its conserved first and last residue. Fields, in order: clone size, J gene, V gene, D gene, CDR3 protein, CDR3 DNA. A D gene is named only where the DNA matches it firmly. Some rows mark clone size as missing; the rest say once, few, many or name a class of expanded clone.

. TRBJ2-6 TRBV20-1 . CSARDGRSGANVLTF TGCAGTGCTAGAGACGGACGCTCTGGGGCCAACGTCCTGACTTTC
few TRBJ1-4 TRBV19 . CASSKGAREKLFF TGTGCCAGTAGTAAAGGGGCAAGAGAAAAACTGTTTTTT
. TRBJ2-1 TRBV27 TRBD2 CASSVPGLAGGRHNEQFF TGTGCCAGCAGTGTCCCCGGACTAGCGGGAGGACGGCACAATGAGCAGTTCTTC
few TRBJ2-5 TRBV29-1 . CSVDVTETQYF TGCAGCGTTGACGTCACAGAGACCCAGTACTTC
many TRBJ2-7 TRBV6-5 . CASSYGGTYEQYF TGTGCCAGCAGTTACGGAGGGACCTACGAGCAGTACTTC
few TRBJ2-3 TRBV19 TRBD2 CASSMGTSGGITDTQYF TGTGCCAGTAGTATGGGCACTAGCGGGGGGATTACAGATACGCAGTATTTT
many TRBJ2-3 TRBV12-3/TRBV12-4 TRBD1 CASSLRDRGLDTQYF TGTGCCAGCAGCCTCCGGGACAGGGGGCTAGATACGCAGTATTTT
few TRBJ1-3 TRBV12-5 . CASAIDIFVSGNTIYF TGTGCTAGTGCTATTGACATCTTCGTCTCTGGAAACACCATATATTTT
many TRBJ2-1 TRBV7-6 TRBD2 CASSLRSSGRGNEQFF TGTGCCAGCAGCTTAAGGTCTAGCGGGAGGGGAAATGAGCAGTTCTTC
few TRBJ1-1 TRBV14 . CASSQHETKESFF TGTGCCAGCAGCCAACATGAGACGAAGGAGAGTTTCTTT
few TRBJ1-1 TRBV7-2 . CASSLVLEAFF TGTGCCAGCAGCTTAGTCCTAGAAGCTTTCTTT
. TRBJ2-1 TRBV13 . CASRLSLGEQFF TGTGCCAGCAGGTTAAGTCTAGGGGAGCAGTTCTTC
few TRBJ1-2 TRBV7-9 . CASSFFGSTQADGYTF TGTGCCAGCAGCTTTTTTGGGTCGACGCAGGCTGATGGCTACACCTTC
many TRBJ2-1 TRBV9 TRBD2 CASTLSAGGPEEQFF TGTGCCAGCACCCTCTCGGCGGGAGGGCCGGAGGAGCAGTTCTTC
many TRBJ1-1 TRBV13 . CASSLGSKTEAFF TGTGCCAGCAGCTTAGGCAGTAAGACTGAAGCTTTCTTT
. TRBJ1-1 TRBV29-1 . CSVEFDGREAFF TGCAGCGTTGAGTTTGACGGCCGCGAAGCTTTCTTT
. TRBJ1-6 TRBV12-3/TRBV12-4 . CASSRDAAASPLHF TGTGCCAGCAGTCGGGACGCAGCAGCCTCACCCCTCCACTTT
many TRBJ2-7 TRBV20-1 TRBD1 CSARDRQQGADEQYF TGCAGTGCTAGAGATCGGCAACAGGGGGCGGACGAGCAGTACTTC
. TRBJ1-1 TRBV3-1 . CASSPPRTGTTEAFF TGTGCCAGCAGCCCTCCACGAACAGGGACCACTGAAGCTTTCTTT
few TRBJ2-7 TRBV3-1 . CASSQGVSSSYEQYF TGTGCCAGCAGCCAAGGGGTCTCTTCCTCCTACGAGCAGTACTTC
many TRBJ1-2 TRBV10-3 TRBD1 CAISATGGANGYTF TGTGCCATCAGTGCTACAGGGGGCGCGAATGGCTACACCTTC
few TRBJ1-1 TRBV13 . CASSFGRDTEAFF TGTGCCAGCAGCTTTGGTCGGGATACTGAAGCTTTCTTT
many TRBJ2-1 TRBV10-3 . CAISAGGTGVLFF TGTGCCATCAGTGCTGGAGGGACTGGGGTCTTGTTCTTC
many TRBJ2-6 TRBV6-5 . CASTTRQHLSGANVLTF TGTGCCAGCACCACTCGGCAGCACCTCTCTGGGGCCAACGTCCTGACTTTC
. TRBJ1-3 TRBV9 TRBD1 CASSVGGTDSGNTIYF TGTGCCAGCAGCGTCGGCGGGACAGACTCTGGAAACACCATATATTTT
many TRBJ2-6 TRBV7-8 . CASSLEYRERANVLTF TGTGCCAGCAGCTTAGAGTACAGGGAACGGGCCAACGTCCTGACTTTC
few TRBJ1-1 TRBV14 . CASSQDLGDTEAFF TGTGCCAGCAGCCAAGATCTTGGAGACACTGAAGCTTTCTTT
few TRBJ1-2 TRBV27 . CASSHNSYYGYTF TGTGCCAGCAGTCATAACAGCTACTATGGCTACACCTTC
few TRBJ2-5 TRBV30 . CAWGPGQETQYF TGTGCCTGGGGTCCCGGGCAAGAGACCCAGTACTTC
many TRBJ1-5 TRBV2 TRBD1 CASRPGQANQPQHF TGTGCCAGCCGTCCGGGACAGGCTAATCAGCCCCAGCATTTT
. TRBJ2-7 TRBV12-3/TRBV12-4 TRBD1 CASTDRARTYEQYF TGTGCCAGCACCGACAGGGCCCGAACCTACGAGCAGTACTTC
. TRBJ2-6 TRBV18 TRBD2 CASSAPGGSGANVLTF TGTGCCAGCTCAGCCCCGGGAGGGTCTGGGGCCAACGTCCTGACTTTC
. TRBJ1-1 TRBV29-1 . CSVRGRISPEAFF TGCAGCGTTAGGGGCAGAATCTCCCCTGAAGCTTTCTTT
many TRBJ1-2 TRBV20-1 . CSVPPGNSYGYTF TGCAGTGTTCCACCAGGGAATAGCTATGGCTACACCTTC
. TRBJ2-5 TRBV12-3/TRBV12-4 . CASSPGTAGGQYF TGTGCCAGCAGCCCCGGGACTGCCGGGGGCCAGTACTTC
few TRBJ2-7 TRBV2 . CASSAKGTSYEQYF TGTGCCAGCAGTGCCAAAGGAACCTCCTACGAGCAGTACTTC
many TRBJ1-4 TRBV20-1 TRBD1 CSARDRVNEKLFF TGCAGTGCTAGGGACAGGGTTAATGAAAAACTGTTTTTT
few TRBJ2-6 TRBV7-2 TRBD1 CASSLTGGYTGANVLTF TGTGCCAGCAGCCTGACAGGGGGATACACTGGGGCCAACGTCCTGACTTTC
few TRBJ1-5 TRBV6-6 TRBD1 CASSQGGVQGRSQPQHF TGTGCCAGCAGTCAAGGGGGCGTGCAGGGACGAAGTCAGCCCCAGCATTTT
. TRBJ2-1 TRBV2 TRBD1 CASKTGYDEQFF TGTGCCAGCAAGACAGGGTATGATGAGCAGTTCTTC
many TRBJ2-3 TRBV5-1 . CASEGSQGTDTQYF TGCGCCAGCGAGGGTTCCCAGGGGACAGATACGCAGTATTTT
few TRBJ1-2 TRBV20-1 . CSARELWGGDGYTF TGCAGTGCTAGAGAACTCTGGGGAGGGGATGGCTACACCTTC
. TRBJ2-3 TRBV27 TRBD2 CASSFGGRGADTQYF TGTGCCAGCAGTTTTGGCGGGAGAGGGGCGGATACGCAGTATTTT
few TRBJ1-1 TRBV5-1 . CASSFMTGAHTEAFF TGCGCCAGCAGCTTTATGACGGGGGCGCATACTGAAGCTTTCTTT
few TRBJ1-6 TRBV23-1 . CASSLPRLSPLHF TGCGCCAGCAGTCTCCCGAGACTTTCACCCCTCCACTTT
few TRBJ1-5 TRBV6-2/TRBV6-3 TRBD1 CASSYGQGRSNQPQHF TGTGCCAGCAGTTACGGACAGGGTCGCAGCAATCAGCCCCAGCATTTT
many TRBJ2-5 TRBV29-1 TRBD1 CSVGTGGQSETQYF TGCAGCGTTGGGACAGGGGGACAGTCGGAGACCCAGTACTTC